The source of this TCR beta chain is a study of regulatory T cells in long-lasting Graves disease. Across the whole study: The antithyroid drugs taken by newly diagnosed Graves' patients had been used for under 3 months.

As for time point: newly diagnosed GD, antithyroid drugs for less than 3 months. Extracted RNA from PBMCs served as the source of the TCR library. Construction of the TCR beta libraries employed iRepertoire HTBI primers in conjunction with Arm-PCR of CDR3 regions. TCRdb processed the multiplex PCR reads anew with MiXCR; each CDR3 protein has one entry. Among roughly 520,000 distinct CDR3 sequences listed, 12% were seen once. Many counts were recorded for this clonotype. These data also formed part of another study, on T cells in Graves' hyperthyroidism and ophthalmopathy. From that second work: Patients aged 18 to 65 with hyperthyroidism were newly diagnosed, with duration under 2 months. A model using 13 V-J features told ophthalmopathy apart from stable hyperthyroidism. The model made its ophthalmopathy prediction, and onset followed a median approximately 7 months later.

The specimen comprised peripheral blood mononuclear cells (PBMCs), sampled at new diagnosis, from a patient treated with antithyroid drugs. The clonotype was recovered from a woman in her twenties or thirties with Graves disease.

Here the CDR3 reads CSARVDGTGGLGQPQHF. For the CDR3, the DNA is TGCAGTGCTAGAGTTGACGGGACAGGGGGATTAGGTCAGCCCCAGCATTTT. The chain joins TRBV20-1 to TRBJ1-5; TRBD1 agrees at 11 bases. The V and J ends lost 1 base and 6 bases, in that order; junction bases with no gene match: 11. The length of the CDR3 is 17 residues. Germline V gene data show CDR1 as DFQATT and CDR2 as SNEGSKA (reference sequence).